This T cell receptor (beta chain) was observed in a study of beta chain features in type 1 diabetes. This clone has just a few counts. Its antigen is currently unknown. CDR1 and CDR2 from the germline V gene are SGHNT and YYREEE (reference sequence). The CDR3 has 16 residues. V gave up 5 bases and J gave up 7 bases; unmatched junction bases: 18. General study points: Cells that show high TCR expression could be over-represented by cDNA sequencing.

Isolated RNA was reverse transcribed in full, so expressed TCRB transcripts were sequenced. Sequenced by immunoSEQ multiplex PCR; TCRdb stores in-frame clones only, minus some. The repertoire has roughly 380,000 clones, roughly a fifth of them found once; the top ten carry 0.044%. The sequencing input was naive CD4+ T cells from blood. This receptor was identified in a woman younger than 30 in good health. The J gene is TRBJ2-7, the V gene TRBV5-4, with 7 positions matching TRBD2. In DNA, the CDR3 is TGTGCCAGCAGTCCCCAAGGTGGGACTACTATTCTAGAGCAGTACTTC. This translates into CASSPQGGTTILEQYF.